This T cell receptor (beta chain) was captured in a study of blood T cell repertoires in COVID-19. Sequencing was performed with immunoSEQ multiplex PCR; in TCRdb, only in-frame clones are kept and a portion is missing. The table has 350,000 to 400,000 clones, 87% seen once. Each recovered donor of Cohort 3 presented with two negative PCRs, clearance, or symptom resolution. Sequencing was done on a sample of PBMCs or T cells enriched from blood (not recorded which). This TCR came from a woman aged 25 to 45 who had recovered from COVID-19.

CDR3 sequence (DNA): TGTGCCAGCAACCCTCGGAGCGGGGCGCAAGAGACCCAGTACTTC. Translation: CASNPRSGAQETQYF. The rearrangement links TRBV2 to TRBJ2-5; 7 bases line up with TRBD2. CDR3 length: 15 residues. Germline assignment: CDR1 SNHLY and CDR2 FYNNEI. The ends lost 7 bases at V and 2 bases at J; junction bases unmatched: 10.